These T cell receptor beta chains were read from a single sample in a study of somatic mutations in cytotoxic T cells in rheumatoid arthritis. Repertoires were generated with immunoSEQ multiplex PCR, while TCRdb's copy carries only in-frame clones and drops some. The sample consists of tens of thousands of clones, more than 80% of them appearing once. The sequencing sample was made of CD8+ T cells sorted from blood. All receptors come from a man aged 35-49 years in good health. Both conserved end residues are part of each CDR3. Fields, in order: D gene, J gene, clone size, V gene, CDR3 DNA, CDR3 protein. The D gene is left open where the match is weak. Clone size appears in some rows only: once, few, many, or a class for an expanded clone.

>.|TRBJ2-3|.|TRBV19
TGTGCCAGTAGGGCAGGGAGCGCAGATACGCAGTATTTT
CASRAGSADTQYF
>.|TRBJ2-5|.|TRBV6-5
TGTGCCAGCAGTTACTCACAGGGGAGGGAGACCCAGTACTTC
CASSYSQGRETQYF
>.|TRBJ2-3|.|TRBV6-5
TGTGCCAGCAACGAAGGAAACACCCATCGAGATACGCAGTATTTT
CASNEGNTHRDTQYF
>TRBD1|TRBJ2-7|.|TRBV7-2
TGTGCCAGCAGTATGGACAGGGGTGATAACGAGCAGTACTTC
CASSMDRGDNEQYF
>.|TRBJ2-2|.|TRBV5-8
TGTGCCAGCAGCTATACAGGGATAAGGGGGACCGGGGAGCTGTTTTTT
CASSYTGIRGTGELFF
>.|TRBJ2-7|.|TRBV4-3
TGCGCCAGCAGCCAGCCAAGACGGAATCCAGGGGTTGGCGAGCAGTACTTC
CASSQPRRNPGVGEQYF
>.|TRBJ2-3|.|TRBV2
TGTGCCAGCAGCCGCCACGAGTCTTCTAGCACAGATACGCAGTATTTT
CASSRHESSSTDTQYF
>TRBD1|TRBJ1-4|.|TRBV6-6
TGTGCCAACTCACAGGGGGCCGACGAAAAACTGTTTTTT
CANSQGADEKLFF
>.|TRBJ2-5|.|TRBV29-1
TGCAGCGGGGAGCACAGGGAAGAGACCCAGTACTTC
CSGEHREETQYF
>.|TRBJ1-2|.|TRBV6-1
TGTGCCAGCAGTCCGGGGTACGGCTATGGCTACACCTTC
CASSPGYGYGYTF
>TRBD2|TRBJ2-1|.|TRBV11-3
TGTGCCAGCAGCCCCAGCGGGAGTTCCTACAATGAGCAGTTCTTC
CASSPSGSSYNEQFF
>TRBD1|TRBJ1-5|.|TRBV9
TGTGCCAGCAGCGCCGGGACAGGGGGCGCCGATCAGCCCCAGCATTTT
CASSAGTGGADQPQHF
>TRBD2|TRBJ2-1|.|TRBV19
TGTGCCAGTAGTATCGGGACTAGAATTGGGAATGAGCAGTTCTTC
CASSIGTRIGNEQFF
>TRBD2|TRBJ2-7|.|TRBV19
TGTGCCAGTAGTACCGGCCTAGCGGGAGTACTCCACGAGCAGTACTTC
CASSTGLAGVLHEQYF
>.|TRBJ2-7|.|TRBV27
TGTGCCAGCACCCCGGAAGGGGCCCACGAGCAGTACTTC
CASTPEGAHEQYF
>TRBD2|TRBJ2-2|.|TRBV9
TGTGCCAGCAGCGAGGGACTAGCGAACGGGGAGCTGTTTTTT
CASSEGLANGELFF
>TRBD1|TRBJ2-3|.|TRBV28
TGTGCCAGCAGTTTTAGAGGGGGCGGGACAGATACGCAGTATTTT
CASSFRGGGTDTQYF
>.|TRBJ2-7|.|TRBV29-1
TGCAGCGTTGCCTTCTCTTCCTACGAGCAGTACTTC
CSVAFSSYEQYF
>TRBD1|TRBJ2-1|.|TRBV28
TGTGCCAGCACTCGTGACAGGGGTTTATACAATGAGCAGTTCTTC
CASTRDRGLYNEQFF
>.|TRBJ1-1|.|TRBV28
TGTGCCAGCAGCCAACCGCAGACGATGAACACTGAAGCTTTCTTT
CASSQPQTMNTEAFF
>TRBD2|TRBJ2-7|.|TRBV27
TGTGCCAGCAGCCTAAGCGGGGAGGGCCGGTATATGTACGAGCAGTACTTC
CASSLSGEGRYMYEQYF
>TRBD1|TRBJ1-5|.|TRBV2
TGTGCCAGCAGGGAGACAGGGGGTAACGAGCCCCAGCATTTT
CASRETGGNEPQHF
>.|TRBJ1-1|.|TRBV6-5
TGTGCCAGCAGCTCGGGGCTTAACACTGAAGCTTTCTTT
CASSSGLNTEAFF
>.|TRBJ1-3|.|TRBV9
TGTGCCAGCAGCTCCCCAGGGGAAGGAGGAAACACCATATATTTT
CASSSPGEGGNTIYF
>.|TRBJ1-2|medium-sized|TRBV7-9
TGTGCCAGCAGGCATCCAGGGAGGGGTGCCAATGGCTACACCTTC
CASRHPGRGANGYTF
>TRBD1|TRBJ1-4|.|TRBV28
TGTGCCAGCAGCATCGCGGACAGGGTAGTAGAAAAACTGTTTTTT
CASSIADRVVEKLFF
>.|TRBJ1-2|.|TRBV28
TGTGCTATAAGCATGGAGTATGGCTACACCTTC
CAISMEYGYTF
>.|TRBJ2-1|.|TRBV9
TGTGCCAGCAGCGTGAGTACCTCTACAGCCAATGAGCAGTTCTTC
CASSVSTSTANEQFF
>.|TRBJ2-1|.|TRBV7-2
TGTGCCAGCAGCTTAGGGTGGCGGGGACTGCAGTTCTTC
CASSLGWRGLQFF
>TRBD2|TRBJ2-1|.|TRBV4-1
TGCGCCAGCAGCCAAGGGGGGAGGGATTACAATGAGCAGTTCTTC
CASSQGGRDYNEQFF
>.|TRBJ2-1|.|TRBV27
TGTGCCAGCGGCGGGCCGTACAATGAGCAGTTCTTC
CASGGPYNEQFF
>TRBD2|TRBJ2-1|.|TRBV4-1
TGCGCCAGCAGCCGAGAGACTAGCGGGACCTACAATGAGCAGTTCTTC
CASSRETSGTYNEQFF
>.|TRBJ2-2|.|TRBV5-1
TGCGCCAGCAGCTTGGTGCCAGGGGAGCTGTTTTTT
CASSLVPGELFF
>TRBD1|TRBJ2-2|.|TRBV19
TGTGCCAGTAGTAAGGACAGGGGGCTCATCGGGGAGCTGTTTTTT
CASSKDRGLIGELFF
>.|TRBJ2-7|once|TRBV11-2
TGTGCCAGCAGCTTTGGGGCCTACGAGCAGTACTTC
CASSFGAYEQYF
>.|TRBJ2-5|.|TRBV15
TGTGCCACCAGCAGAGATCGGGGGAAGCAGACCCAGTACTTC
CATSRDRGKQTQYF
>.|TRBJ2-7|.|TRBV27
TGTGCCAGCAGCCAAGGGGGACCCTACGAGCAGTACTTC
CASSQGGPYEQYF
>.|TRBJ2-7|.|TRBV29-1
TGCAGCGTTGAGGGCAGACCCTACGAGCAGTACTTC
CSVEGRPYEQYF
>.|TRBJ1-2|.|TRBV10-2
TGCGCCAGCAGTATGACAGGCCCTAAAGGAGGCTACACCTTC
CASSMTGPKGGYTF
>.|TRBJ2-7|.|TRBV9
TGTGCCAGCAGCGTAGAATACGGTGGATACGAGCAGTACTTC
CASSVEYGGYEQYF
>TRBD1|TRBJ2-3|.|TRBV29-1
TGCAGCGTTGAGGACAGGTTCACAGATACGCAGTATTTT
CSVEDRFTDTQYF
>TRBD2|TRBJ2-7|.|TRBV4-3
TGCGCCAGCAGCCAAGATCCTCTAGCGGGGATAGTCGAGCAGTACTTC
CASSQDPLAGIVEQYF
>TRBD2|TRBJ2-7|few|TRBV14
TGTGCCAGCAGCCAGGGAGGGAGTGGCTACGAGCAGTACTTC
CASSQGGSGYEQYF
>TRBD2|TRBJ2-1|.|TRBV5-1
TGCGCCAGCAGCTCCACCCCACCGGGACTAGCGGGAGGGCAGCAGTTCTTC
CASSSTPPGLAGGQQFF
>.|TRBJ1-5|.|TRBV6-5
TGTGCCAGCAGTCTCTCGCATAGCAATCAGCCCCAGCATTTT
CASSLSHSNQPQHF
>TRBD1|TRBJ1-4|.|TRBV7-9
TGTGCCAGCGGGACGACCGGGACAGATGAAAAACTGTTTTTT
CASGTTGTDEKLFF
>TRBD1|TRBJ2-1|.|TRBV7-9
TGTGCCAGCAGCCCAGGGACAGGGGAAGGCAATGAGCAGTTCTTC
CASSPGTGEGNEQFF
>.|TRBJ2-7|.|TRBV28
TGTGCCAGCAGTGACAGGTTGGTGGGCTACGAGCAGTACTTC
CASSDRLVGYEQYF
>.|TRBJ2-7|.|TRBV29-1
TGCAGCGTACGCGAGACCCTAGGGTACGAGCAGTACTTC
CSVRETLGYEQYF
>.|TRBJ2-3|.|TRBV4-1
TGCGCCAGCAGCCAAGCTACCCTACCCACAGATACGCAGTATTTT
CASSQATLPTDTQYF
>.|TRBJ2-7|.|TRBV7-9
TGTGCCAGCAGCTTTCTCCACGAGCAGTACTTC
CASSFLHEQYF
>TRBD1|TRBJ1-1|.|TRBV5-6
TGTGCCAGCAGCTCACAGGGGGCTGAAGCTTTCTTT
CASSSQGAEAFF
>.|TRBJ2-1|.|TRBV29-1
TGCAGCGTTGAAGTTCAGTACAATGAGCAGTTCTTC
CSVEVQYNEQFF
>.|TRBJ2-7|.|TRBV5-4
TGTGCCAGCTCCGGGACTCGCGAGCAGTACTTC
CASSGTREQYF
>TRBD2|TRBJ2-1|once|TRBV4-1
TGCGCCAGCAGCCAAGAGGGCGGGAGAATCAATGAGCAGTTCTTC
CASSQEGGRINEQFF
>TRBD1|TRBJ2-7|.|TRBV7-2
TGTGCCAGCAGCTTAGACAGGGGCTACGAGCAGTACTTC
CASSLDRGYEQYF
>.|TRBJ1-2|.|TRBV27
TGTGCCAGCAGTTTAGGACGGTTCTATGGCTACACCTTC
CASSLGRFYGYTF
>TRBD2|TRBJ2-5|.|TRBV28
TGTGCCAGCAGCTCCGGGACTAGCGGTGAAGAGACCCAGTACTTC
CASSSGTSGEETQYF